The present T cell receptor (beta chain) was sequenced within a study of T cell repertoires in cytomegalovirus infection. Study information: An indication of both CMV infection and matching HLA type came from public TCR beta signatures.

TCRdb re-derived calls from the reads in MiXCR, one entry per CDR3 protein. The table records roughly 630,000 distinct CDR3 sequences, 20% to 25% of them present only once. The CDR3 sequence is 12 residues long. CDR1 is DFQATT, CDR2 SNEGSKA, per germline (reference sequence). V gave up 6 bases and J gave up 5 bases, with 10 bases separating them. This clonotype was seen more than once but under ten times. Its antigen is undetermined. Study outcomes and limitations: There were HLA-C-restricted CMV-specific TCR beta clonotypes dominating the ex vivo response.

This receptor was taken from a human donor in good health (CMV status not recorded). Some clones in this sample may be carry-over from other donors' samples. The sample taken for sequencing was CD8+ T cells from PBMCs. The genes are TRBV20-1 and TRBJ1-4; TRBD1 is a possible D gene (5 bases). The CDR3 reads CSARDGNEKLFF. CDR3 nucleotide sequence: TGCAGTGCGCGGGACGGGAATGAAAAACTGTTTTTT.